The next 4 T cell receptor beta chains were all read from a single sample in a study of shared clonotypes between healthy human individuals. Terminally differentiated effector memory CD45RA+ cells were excluded from the naive CD8 cells, which were CD45RO-negative and positively selected for CCR7. The protocol was immunoSEQ multiplex PCR, while the TCRdb copy is restricted to in-frame clones and leaves out a portion. The table shows millions of clones, with less than 95% occurring only once. The sequencing sample was made of naive CD8+ T cells sorted from blood. These receptor sequences come from a man between 18 and 29 years old in good health.

The chain uses TRBV4-1 and TRBJ2-1; 9 bases are shared with TRBD2. The J segment lost 8 bases and the V segment lost 3 bases, leaving 14 bases of the junction unmatched. The CDR3 extends over 17 amino acids. Per the germline V gene, CDR1 is MGHRA and CDR2 is YSYEKL. The CDR3 reads CASSQSKGAGGPHEQFF. The DNA of the CDR3 is TGCGCCAGCAGCCAGTCTAAGGGCGCGGGGGGGCCCCATGAGCAGTTCTTC.

V usage is TRBV4-3 and J usage is TRBJ2-1, with D possibly called TRBD1 or TRBD2 (5 bases each). Deletions cut 0 bases from V and 0 bases from J, with 15 bases between. The CDR3 is made up of 18 amino acids. CDR1 LGHNA and CDR2 YSLEER come from the germline V gene. The DNA of the CDR3 is TGCGCCAGCAGCCAAGAACCTAACGGGGCAAGCTCCTACAATGAGCAGTTCTTC. Encoded protein: CASSQEPNGASSYNEQFF.

The chain combines TRBV30 with TRBJ2-5; no definite D call. Per the germline V gene, CDR1 is GTSNPN and CDR2 is SVGIG (reference sequence). Trimming stripped 5 bases from V and 0 bases from J, with 4 bases between. CDR3 length: 11 amino acids. The DNA for the CDR3 is TGTGCCTGGGACTACCAAGAGACCCAGTACTTC. This translates into CAWDYQETQYF.

The rearrangement joins TRBV13 to TRBJ2-5; 8 positions match TRBD1. The CDR3 has 16 amino acids. CDR1 is PRHDT and CDR2 is FYEKMQ in the germline V gene (reference sequence). The ends lost 5 bases at V and 1 base at J; junction bases unmatched: 9. This chain's CDR3 is CASSLWTGLSQETQYF. In nucleotides, the CDR3 is TGTGCCAGCAGCCTTTGGACAGGGCTATCCCAAGAGACCCAGTACTTC.